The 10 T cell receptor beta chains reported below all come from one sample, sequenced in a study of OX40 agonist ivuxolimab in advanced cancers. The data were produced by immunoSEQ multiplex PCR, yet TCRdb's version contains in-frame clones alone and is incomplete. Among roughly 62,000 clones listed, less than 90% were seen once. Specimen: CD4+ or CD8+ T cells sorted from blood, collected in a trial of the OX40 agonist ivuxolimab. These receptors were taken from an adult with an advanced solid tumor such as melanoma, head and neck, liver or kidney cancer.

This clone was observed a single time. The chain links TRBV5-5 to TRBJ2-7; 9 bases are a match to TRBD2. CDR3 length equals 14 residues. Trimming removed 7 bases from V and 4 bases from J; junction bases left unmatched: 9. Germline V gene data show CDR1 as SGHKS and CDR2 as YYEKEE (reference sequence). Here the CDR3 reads CASSSPGLAYEQYF. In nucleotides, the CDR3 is TGTGCCAGCTCGTCCCCGGGACTAGCTTACGAGCAGTACTTC. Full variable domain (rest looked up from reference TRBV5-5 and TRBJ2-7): DAGVTQSPTHLIKTRGQQVTLRCSPISGHKSVSWYQQVLGQGPQFIFQYYEKEERGRGNFPDRFSARQFPNYSSELNVNALLLGDSALYLCASSSPGLAYEQYFGPGTRLTVT.

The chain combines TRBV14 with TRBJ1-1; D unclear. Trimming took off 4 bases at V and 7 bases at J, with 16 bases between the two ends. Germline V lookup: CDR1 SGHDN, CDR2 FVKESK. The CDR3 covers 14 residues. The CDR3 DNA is TGTGCCAGCAGCCCCCTCCGGGGAAGCGGTGAAGCTTTCTTT. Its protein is CASSPLRGSGEAFF.

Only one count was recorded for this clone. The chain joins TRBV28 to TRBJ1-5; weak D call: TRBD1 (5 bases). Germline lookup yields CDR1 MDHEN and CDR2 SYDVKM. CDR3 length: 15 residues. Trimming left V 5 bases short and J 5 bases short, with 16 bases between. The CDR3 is CASSRAWDVDQPQHF. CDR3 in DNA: TGTGCCAGCAGTCGCGCCTGGGACGTAGATCAGCCCCAGCATTTT.

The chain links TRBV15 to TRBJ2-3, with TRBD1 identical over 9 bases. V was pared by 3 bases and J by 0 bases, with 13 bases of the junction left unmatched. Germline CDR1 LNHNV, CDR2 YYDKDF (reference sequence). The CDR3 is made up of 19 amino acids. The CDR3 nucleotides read TGTGCCACCAGCAGGCCCGGACAGGGGCGATCCTCTAGCACAGATACGCAGTATTTT. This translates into CATSRPGQGRSSSTDTQYF. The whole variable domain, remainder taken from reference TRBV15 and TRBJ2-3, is DAMVIQNPRYQVTQFGKPVTLSCSQTLNHNVMYWYQQKSSQAPKLLFHYYDKDFNNEADTPDNFQSRRPNTSFCFLDIRSPGLGDTAMYLCATSRPGQGRSSSTDTQYFGPGTRLTVL.

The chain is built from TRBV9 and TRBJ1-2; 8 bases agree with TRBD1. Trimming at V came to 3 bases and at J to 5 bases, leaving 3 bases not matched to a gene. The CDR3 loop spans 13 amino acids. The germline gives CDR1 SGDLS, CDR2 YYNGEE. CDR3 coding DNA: TGTGCCAGCAGCGGGACAGGGTTTTATGGCTACACCTTC. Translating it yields CASSGTGFYGYTF.

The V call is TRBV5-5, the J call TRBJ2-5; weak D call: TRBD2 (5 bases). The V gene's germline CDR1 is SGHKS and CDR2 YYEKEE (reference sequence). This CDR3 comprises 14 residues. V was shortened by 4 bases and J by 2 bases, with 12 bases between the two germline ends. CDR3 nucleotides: TGTGCCAGCAGCGGCCCGGGGTTACAAGAGACCCAGTACTTC. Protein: CASSGPGLQETQYF. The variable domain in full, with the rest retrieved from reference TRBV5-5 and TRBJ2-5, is DAGVTQSPTHLIKTRGQQVTLRCSPISGHKSVSWYQQVLGQGPQFIFQYYEKEERGRGNFPDRFSARQFPNYSSELNVNALLLGDSALYLCASSGPGLQETQYFGPGTRLLVL.

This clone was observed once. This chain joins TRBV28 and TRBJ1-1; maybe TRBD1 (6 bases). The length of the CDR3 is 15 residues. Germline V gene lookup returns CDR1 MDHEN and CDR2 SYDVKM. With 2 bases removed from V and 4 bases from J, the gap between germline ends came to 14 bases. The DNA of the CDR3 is TGTGCCAGCAGTTTAATGGGGGCCGGAACCACTGAAGCTTTCTTT. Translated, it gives CASSLMGAGTTEAFF. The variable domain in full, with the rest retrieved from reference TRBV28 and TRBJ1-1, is DVKVTQSSRYLVKRTGEKVFLECVQDMDHENMFWYRQDPGLGLRLIYFSYDVKMKEKGDIPEGYSVSREKKERFSLILESASTNQTSMYLCASSLMGAGTTEAFFGQGTRLTVV.

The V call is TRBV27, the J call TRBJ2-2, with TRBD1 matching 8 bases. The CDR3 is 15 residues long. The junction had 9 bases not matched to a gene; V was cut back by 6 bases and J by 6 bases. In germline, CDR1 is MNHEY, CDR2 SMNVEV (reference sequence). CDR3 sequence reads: CASRVARGLSGELFF. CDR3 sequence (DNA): TGTGCCAGCAGGGTGGCCAGGGGGCTATCCGGGGAGCTGTTTTTT.

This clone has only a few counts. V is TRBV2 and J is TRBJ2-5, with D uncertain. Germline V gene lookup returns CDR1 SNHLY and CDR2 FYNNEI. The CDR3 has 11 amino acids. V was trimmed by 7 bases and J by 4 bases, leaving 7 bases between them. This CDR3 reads CASKFGETQYF. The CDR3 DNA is TGTGCCAGCAAATTTGGAGAGACCCAGTACTTC.

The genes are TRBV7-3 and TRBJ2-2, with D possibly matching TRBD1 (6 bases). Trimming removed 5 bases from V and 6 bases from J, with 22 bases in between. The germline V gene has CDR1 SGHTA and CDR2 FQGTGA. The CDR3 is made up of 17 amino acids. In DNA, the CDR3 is TGTGCCAGCAGCCCAAGGGACATAGGCCCGTTCTCCGGGGAGCTGTTTTTT. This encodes CASSPRDIGPFSGELFF. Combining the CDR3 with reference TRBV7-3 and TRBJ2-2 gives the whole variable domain GAGVSQTPSNKVTEKGKYVELRCDPISGHTALYWYRQSLGQGPEFLIYFQGTGAADDSGLPNDRFFAVRPEGSVSTLKIQRTERGDSAVYLCASSPRDIGPFSGELFFGEGSRLTVL.